This T cell receptor beta chain was captured in a study of cytomegalovirus exposure and HLA in healthy donors. Study-wide findings and caveats: Segments of the TCR beta V type were, in most cases, productive about 90% or about 30% of the time in an earlier analysis. Fewer N-insertions (relative to the approximately 670-donor mean) were reportedly seen in an Asian-associated ancestry cluster in a later analysis. The classifier reportedly diagnosed cytomegalovirus status with high specificity and sensitivity.

Losses at the gene ends were 5 bases for V and 3 bases for J; bases not matched to a gene: 5. The length of the CDR3 is 15 residues. Germline V gene sequence: CDR1 MDHEN, CDR2 SYDVKM. Points on this clone: No antigen is known for it.

Amplification used 60 Vbeta primers and 13 Jbeta primers. Repertoires were generated with immunoSEQ multiplex PCR, while TCRdb's copy carries only in-frame clones and drops some. The sample lists 210,000 or so clones; about 80% were seen once. This clonotype was sampled from a woman in her forties or fifties in good health and CMV-seropositive. The chain has TRBV28 and TRBJ2-5; 11 bases are a match to TRBD2. Sequenced sample: PBMCs. The CDR3 loop is CASSTTSGDKETQYF. As DNA, the CDR3 is TGTGCCAGCAGTACGACTAGCGGGGATAAAGAGACCCAGTACTTC.